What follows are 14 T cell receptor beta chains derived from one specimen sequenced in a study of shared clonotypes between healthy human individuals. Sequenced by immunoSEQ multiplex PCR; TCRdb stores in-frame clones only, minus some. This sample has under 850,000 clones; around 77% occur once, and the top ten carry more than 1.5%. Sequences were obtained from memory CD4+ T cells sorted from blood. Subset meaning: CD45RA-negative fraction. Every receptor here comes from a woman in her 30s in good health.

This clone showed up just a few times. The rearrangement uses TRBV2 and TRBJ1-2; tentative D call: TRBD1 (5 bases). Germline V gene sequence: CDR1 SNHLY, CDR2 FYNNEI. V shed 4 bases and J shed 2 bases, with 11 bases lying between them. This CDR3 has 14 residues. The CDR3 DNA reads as TGTGCCAGCAGTGTGCAGGGATCAAACTATGGCTACACCTTC. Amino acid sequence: CASSVQGSNYGYTF.

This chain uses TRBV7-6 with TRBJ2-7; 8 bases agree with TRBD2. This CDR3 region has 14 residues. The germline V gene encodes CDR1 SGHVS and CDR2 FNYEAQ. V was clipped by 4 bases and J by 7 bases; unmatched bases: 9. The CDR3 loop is CASSSGGLLREQYF. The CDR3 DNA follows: TGTGCCAGCAGCTCGGGGGGGCTTCTCCGGGAGCAGTACTTC.

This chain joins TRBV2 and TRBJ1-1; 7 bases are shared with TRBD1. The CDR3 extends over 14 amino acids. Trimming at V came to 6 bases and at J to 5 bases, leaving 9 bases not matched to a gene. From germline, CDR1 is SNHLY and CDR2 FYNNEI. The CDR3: CASSPEGAGTEAFF. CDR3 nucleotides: TGTGCCAGCAGCCCGGAGGGGGCTGGTACTGAAGCTTTCTTT. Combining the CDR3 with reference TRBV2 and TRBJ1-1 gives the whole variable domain EPEVTQTPSHQVTQMGQEVILRCVPISNHLYFYWYRQILGQKVEFLVSFYNNEISEKSEIFDDQFSVERPDGSNFTLKIRSTKLEDSAMYFCASSPEGAGTEAFFGQGTRLTVV.

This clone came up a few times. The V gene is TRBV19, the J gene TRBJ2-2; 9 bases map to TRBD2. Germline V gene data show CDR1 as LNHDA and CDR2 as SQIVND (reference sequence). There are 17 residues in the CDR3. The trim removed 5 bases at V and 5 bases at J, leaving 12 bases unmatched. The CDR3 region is CASSPRGSGSMTGELFF. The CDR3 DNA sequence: TGTGCCAGTAGTCCTCGCGGTAGCGGGAGTATGACCGGGGAGCTGTTTTTT.

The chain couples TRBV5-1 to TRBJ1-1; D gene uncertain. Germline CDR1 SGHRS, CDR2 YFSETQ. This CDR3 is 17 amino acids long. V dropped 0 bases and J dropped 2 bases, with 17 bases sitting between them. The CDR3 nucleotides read TGCGCCAGCAGCTTGGATCCCCCCCGGGGTGGAAACACTGAAGCTTTCTTT. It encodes CASSLDPPRGGNTEAFF.

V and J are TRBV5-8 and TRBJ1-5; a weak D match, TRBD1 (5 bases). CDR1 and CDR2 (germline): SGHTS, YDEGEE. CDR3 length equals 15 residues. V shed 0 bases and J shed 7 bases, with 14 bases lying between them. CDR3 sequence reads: CASSLVEGWRQPQHF. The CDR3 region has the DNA TGTGCCAGCAGCTTGGTTGAGGGGTGGAGGCAGCCCCAGCATTTT.

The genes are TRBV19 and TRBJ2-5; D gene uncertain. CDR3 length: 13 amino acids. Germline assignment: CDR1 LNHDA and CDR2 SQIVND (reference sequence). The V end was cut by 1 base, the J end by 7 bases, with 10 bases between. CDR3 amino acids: CASSIADRGTQYF. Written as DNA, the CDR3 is TGTGCCAGTAGTATAGCGGATCGAGGGACCCAGTACTTC.

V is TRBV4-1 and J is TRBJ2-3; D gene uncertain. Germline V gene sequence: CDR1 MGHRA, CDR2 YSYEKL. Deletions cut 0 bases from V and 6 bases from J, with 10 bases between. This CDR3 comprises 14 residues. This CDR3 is CASSQERRLDTQYF. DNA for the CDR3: TGCGCCAGCAGCCAAGAACGACGGCTCGATACGCAGTATTTT.

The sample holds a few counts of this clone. The CDR3 loop is CASSPGQDYEQYF. The DNA for the CDR3 is TGTGCCAGCAGCCCGGGACAGGACTACGAGCAGTACTTC. The chain links TRBV28 to TRBJ2-7; 8 bases are a match to TRBD1. J lost 3 bases, V lost 6 bases, and 4 bases had no gene match. CDR1 and CDR2 from the germline V gene are MDHEN and SYDVKM. This CDR3 comprises 13 residues. Variable domain in full (rest from reference TRBV28 and TRBJ2-7): DVKVTQSSRYLVKRTGEKVFLECVQDMDHENMFWYRQDPGLGLRLIYFSYDVKMKEKGDIPEGYSVSREKKERFSLILESASTNQTSMYLCASSPGQDYEQYFGPGTRLTVT.

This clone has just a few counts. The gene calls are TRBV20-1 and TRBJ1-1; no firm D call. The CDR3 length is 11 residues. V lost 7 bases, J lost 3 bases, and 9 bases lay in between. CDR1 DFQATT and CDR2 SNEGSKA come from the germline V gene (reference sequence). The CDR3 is CSGPRHTEAFF. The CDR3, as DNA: TGCAGTGGCCCGAGGCACACTGAAGCTTTCTTT.

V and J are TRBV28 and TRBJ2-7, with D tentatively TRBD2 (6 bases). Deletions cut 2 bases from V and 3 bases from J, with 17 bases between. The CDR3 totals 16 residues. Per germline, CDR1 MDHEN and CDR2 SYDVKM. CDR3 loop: CASSLDAPHSGYEQYF. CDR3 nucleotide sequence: TGTGCCAGCAGTTTAGATGCACCCCATAGCGGCTACGAGCAGTACTTC.

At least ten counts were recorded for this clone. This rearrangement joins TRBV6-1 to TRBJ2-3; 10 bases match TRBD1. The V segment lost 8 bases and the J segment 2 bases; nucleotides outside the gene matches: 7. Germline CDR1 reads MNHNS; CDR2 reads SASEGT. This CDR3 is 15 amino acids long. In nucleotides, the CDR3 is TGTGCCAGCCTTGCCGGGACAGGGGACACAGATACGCAGTATTTT. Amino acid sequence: CASLAGTGDTDTQYF.

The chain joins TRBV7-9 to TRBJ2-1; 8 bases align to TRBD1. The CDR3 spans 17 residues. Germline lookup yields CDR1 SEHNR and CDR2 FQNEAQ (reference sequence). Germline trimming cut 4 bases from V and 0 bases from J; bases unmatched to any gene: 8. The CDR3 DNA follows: TGTGCCAGCAGCTCTATAATAGGGACAGGCTCCTACAATGAGCAGTTCTTC. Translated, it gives CASSSIIGTGSYNEQFF.

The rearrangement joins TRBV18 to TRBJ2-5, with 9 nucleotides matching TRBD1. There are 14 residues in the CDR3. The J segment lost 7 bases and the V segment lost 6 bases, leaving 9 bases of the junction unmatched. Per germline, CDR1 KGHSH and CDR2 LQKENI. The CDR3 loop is CASSNSGQGRTQYF. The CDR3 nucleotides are TGTGCCAGCTCGAATAGCGGACAGGGGAGGACCCAGTACTTC.